This TCR beta chain came from a study of identical twins. CDR3 length: 16 residues. Germline V CDR1 and CDR2: SGHVS, FQNEAQ. V shed 5 bases and J shed 0 bases, with 17 bases lying between them. TCRdb reprocessed the 5' RACE reads via MiXCR and lists one record per CDR3 protein. This sample has around 470,000 distinct CDR3 sequences, with 13% to 15% found just once. A further study also used this sample, focusing on yellow fever vaccine responses in identical twins.

This receptor was taken from a young woman in good health. The sample taken for sequencing was CD4+ T cells sorted from blood. The gene calls are TRBV7-8 and TRBJ2-7, with D possibly being TRBD2 (7 bases). The CDR3 spells CASSLRGGQSSYEQYF. In DNA form, the CDR3 reads TGTGCCAGCAGCCTAAGGGGGGGGCAAAGCTCCTACGAGCAGTACTTC.